This T cell receptor (beta chain) was identified during a study of blood T cell repertoires in COVID-19. Study summary: Acute and convalescent COVID-19 samples came from the United States, Italy and Spain.

Per the original methods: Estimation of nucleated cell counts relied on the amplification of reference gene primers. Repertoires were generated with immunoSEQ multiplex PCR, while TCRdb's copy carries only in-frame clones and drops some. V and J calls and clone size are copied from that table; D and trimming were computed from the DNA. The table lists over 200,000 clones, approximately 90% of them singletons. Losses at the gene ends were 5 bases for V and 2 bases for J; bases not matched to a gene: 5. The CDR3 consists of 15 residues. Germline lookup yields CDR1 SGHTA and CDR2 FQGTGA. This rearrangement joins TRBV7-3 to TRBJ2-3, with 9 bases lining up with TRBD2. The receptor was derived from a woman between 18 and 29 years old who had recovered from COVID-19. The sequenced material came from peripheral blood. Here the CDR3 reads CASSPVAGVTDTQYF. In DNA form, the CDR3 reads TGTGCCAGCAGCCCCGTAGCGGGAGTCACAGATACGCAGTATTTT.